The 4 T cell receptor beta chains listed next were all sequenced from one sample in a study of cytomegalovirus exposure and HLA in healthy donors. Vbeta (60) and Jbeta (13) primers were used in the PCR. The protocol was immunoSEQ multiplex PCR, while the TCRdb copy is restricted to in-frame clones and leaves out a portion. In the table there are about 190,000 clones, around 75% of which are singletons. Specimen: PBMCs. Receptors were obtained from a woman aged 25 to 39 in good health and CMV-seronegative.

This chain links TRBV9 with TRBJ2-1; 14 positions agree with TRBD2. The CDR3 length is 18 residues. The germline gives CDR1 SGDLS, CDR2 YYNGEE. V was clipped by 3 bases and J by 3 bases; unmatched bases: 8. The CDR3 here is CASSDTGTSGGNYNEQFF. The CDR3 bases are TGTGCCAGCAGCGATACCGGGACTAGCGGGGGAAACTACAATGAGCAGTTCTTC.

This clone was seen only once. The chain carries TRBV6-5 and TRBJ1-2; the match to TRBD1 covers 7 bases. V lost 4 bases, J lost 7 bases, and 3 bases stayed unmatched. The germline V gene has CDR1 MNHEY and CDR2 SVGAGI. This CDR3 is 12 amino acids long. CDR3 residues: CASSFYRGGYTF. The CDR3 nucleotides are TGTGCCAGCAGTTTCTACAGGGGTGGCTACACCTTC.

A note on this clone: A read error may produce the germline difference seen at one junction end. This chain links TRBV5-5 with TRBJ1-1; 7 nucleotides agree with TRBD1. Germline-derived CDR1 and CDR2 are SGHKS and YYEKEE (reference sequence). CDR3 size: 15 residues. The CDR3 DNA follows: TGTGCCAGCAGTTTGGAAGGACAGGAGATATCTGAAGCTTTCTTT. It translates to CASSLEGQEISEAFF. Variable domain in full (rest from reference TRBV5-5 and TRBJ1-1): DAGVTQSPTHLIKTRGQQVTLRCSPISGHKSVSWYQQVLGQGPQFIFQYYEKEERGRGNFPDRFSARQFPNYSSELNVNALLLGDSALYLCASSLEGQEISEAFFGQGTRLTVV.

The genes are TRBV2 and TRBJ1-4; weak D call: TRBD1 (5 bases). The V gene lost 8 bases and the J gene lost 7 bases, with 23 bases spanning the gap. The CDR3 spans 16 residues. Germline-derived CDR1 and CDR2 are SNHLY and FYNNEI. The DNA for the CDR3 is TGTGCCAGCGGAGGTCCCCCGGGACGGAGGGTTGAAAAACTGTTTTTT. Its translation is CASGGPPGRRVEKLFF.